Shown below are 20 T cell receptor beta chains from a single sample sequenced in a study of shared clonotypes between healthy human individuals. TCRdb keeps only in-frame clones here, not all; method: immunoSEQ multiplex PCR. Among roughly 1.5 million clones, about 98% were seen once, and the ten largest hold roughly 0.42%. The sample was naive CD4+ T cells sorted from blood. The sample's subset: CD45RA+ positively selected. These receptors were collected from a young man in good health.

This sequence joins TRBV5-1 and TRBJ1-3; D is unresolved. Per the germline V gene, CDR1 is SGHRS and CDR2 is YFSETQ. V was cut by 4 bases and J by 3 bases, with 11 bases left in between. The CDR3 consists of 14 residues. CDR3: CASSPDGRGNTIYF. In DNA, the CDR3 is TGCGCCAGCAGCCCAGACGGGCGTGGAAACACCATATATTTT.

The chain is built from TRBV2 and TRBJ1-1; 8 nucleotides agree with TRBD1. The germline V gene encodes CDR1 SNHLY and CDR2 FYNNEI. This CDR3 has 14 residues. Unmatched junction bases numbered 6, after V lost 7 bases and J lost 2 bases. CDR3 in amino acids: CASTKDRVNTEAFF. The DNA for the CDR3 is TGTGCCAGCACTAAGGACAGGGTTAACACTGAAGCTTTCTTT. The whole variable domain, filled in from reference TRBV2 and TRBJ1-1, reads EPEVTQTPSHQVTQMGQEVILRCVPISNHLYFYWYRQILGQKVEFLVSFYNNEISEKSEIFDDQFSVERPDGSNFTLKIRSTKLEDSAMYFCASTKDRVNTEAFFGQGTRLTVV.

Worth noting for this clone: Additional DNA sequences in this sample encode the identical CDR3. The chain employs TRBV7-2 and TRBJ2-6; D not resolved. The CDR3 is 12 amino acids. In germline, CDR1 is SGHTA, CDR2 FQGNSA. V lost 4 bases and J 2 bases, leaving 0 bases between the germline ends. This CDR3 is CASSSGANVLTF. For the CDR3, the DNA is TGTGCCAGCAGCTCTGGGGCCAACGTCCTGACTTTC.

This chain links TRBV5-5 with TRBJ2-7; D ambiguous. V lost 3 bases to trimming and J lost 0 bases, with 13 bases between them. The CDR3 is made up of 15 amino acids. CDR1 and CDR2 from the germline V gene are SGHKS and YYEKEE (reference sequence). The CDR3 region is CASSSGSHSSYEQYF. The CDR3 nucleotides are TGTGCCAGCAGCTCCGGCTCCCATAGCTCCTACGAGCAGTACTTC. The entire variable domain, with the rest obtained from reference TRBV5-5 and TRBJ2-7, is as follows: DAGVTQSPTHLIKTRGQQVTLRCSPISGHKSVSWYQQVLGQGPQFIFQYYEKEERGRGNFPDRFSARQFPNYSSELNVNALLLGDSALYLCASSSGSHSSYEQYFGPGTRLTVT.

The chain is built from TRBV5-6 and TRBJ1-5; tentatively, D is TRBD1 (6 bases). This CDR3 is built from 15 residues. Deletions cut 2 bases from V and 7 bases from J, with 16 bases between. CDR1 is SGHDT and CDR2 is YYEEEE in the germline V gene. CDR3 sequence (DNA): TGTGCCAGCAGCTTCGGTCAGGGGCAAGGGCAGCCCCAGCATTTT. This gives the protein CASSFGQGQGQPQHF.

V is TRBV27 and J is TRBJ1-5, with no clear D. The germline V and J ends were trimmed by 5 bases and 4 bases, with 12 bases remaining between them. This CDR3 has 14 residues. CDR1 and CDR2 from the germline V gene are MNHEY and SMNVEV (reference sequence). DNA for the CDR3: TGTGCCAGCAGTCAGTCGGCTAGTAATCAGCCCCAGCATTTT. Encoded protein: CASSQSASNQPQHF.

The genes are TRBV7-8 and TRBJ1-2, with D possibly being TRBD1 (6 bases). Trimming took off 5 bases at V and 4 bases at J, with 17 bases between the two ends. The CDR3 totals 15 residues. Germline assignment: CDR1 SGHVS and CDR2 FQNEAQ. The CDR3 DNA sequence: TGTGCCAGCAGCCCTGGTCTGAGGGACACCTATGGCTACACCTTC. It encodes CASSPGLRDTYGYTF.

Points on this clone: The sample holds other DNA sequences that translate to the same CDR3. V and J are TRBV5-1 and TRBJ1-1; TRBD1 matches at 7 bases. J was trimmed by 5 bases and V by 1 base; bases with no gene match: 5. Germline loops: CDR1 SGHRS, CDR2 YFSETQ. The CDR3 totals 14 residues. The CDR3 protein is CASSLNRGRTEAFF. DNA of the CDR3: TGCGCCAGCAGCTTGAACAGGGGCAGGACTGAAGCTTTCTTT.

J is TRBJ2-7 and V is TRBV6-6, with a weak D call TRBD1 (6 bases). Germline-derived CDR1 and CDR2 are MNHNY and SVGAGI (reference sequence). Trimming removed 0 bases from V and 1 base from J, with 13 bases in between. The CDR3 covers 16 residues. Here the CDR3 reads CASSYSMGAGSYEQYF. In DNA, the CDR3 is TGTGCCAGCAGTTACTCGATGGGGGCAGGGTCCTACGAGCAGTACTTC.

The chain recombines TRBV5-5 with TRBJ1-4; perhaps TRBD1 as D (5 bases). V lost 0 bases to trimming and J lost 3 bases, with 9 bases between them. Germline V CDR1 and CDR2: SGHKS, YYEKEE (reference sequence). This CDR3 contains 15 residues. The CDR3 here is CASSLVQGANEKLFF. CDR3 in DNA: TGTGCCAGCAGCTTGGTGCAGGGTGCTAATGAAAAACTGTTTTTT. Filled out from reference TRBV5-5 and TRBJ1-4, the complete variable domain reads DAGVTQSPTHLIKTRGQQVTLRCSPISGHKSVSWYQQVLGQGPQFIFQYYEKEERGRGNFPDRFSARQFPNYSSELNVNALLLGDSALYLCASSLVQGANEKLFFGSGTQLSVL.

This clone was seen just once. This sequence joins TRBV11-2 and TRBJ2-5, with 8 bases identical to TRBD1. The CDR3 totals 17 residues. Trimming removed 5 bases from V and 1 base from J; junction bases left unmatched: 12. Germline values: CDR1 SGHAT, CDR2 FQNNGV. CDR3 DNA: TGTGCCAGCAGCGCAGGGACAGGCTGGGGACCCCAAGAGACCCAGTACTTC. Translating gives CASSAGTGWGPQETQYF.

This sequence joins TRBV5-1 and TRBJ2-1; no reliable D call. CDR1 and CDR2 (germline): SGHRS, YFSETQ. Between the trimmed V and J ends, which lost 1 base and 5 bases, there was a span of 10 bases. The CDR3 totals 14 residues. The CDR3 here is CASSLLTSNNEQFF. CDR3 sequence (DNA): TGCGCCAGCAGCTTGCTGACGAGTAACAATGAGCAGTTCTTC.

This CDR3 reads CASSLVSNEYNEQFF. Here the CDR3 DNA reads TGCGCCAGCAGCTTGGTGTCGAATGAGTACAATGAGCAGTTCTTC. The V and J genes are TRBV5-1 and TRBJ2-1; D is undetermined. The CDR3 is 15 amino acids. Per the germline V gene, CDR1 is SGHRS and CDR2 is YFSETQ. V lost 0 bases to trimming and J lost 4 bases, with 11 bases between them. Combining the CDR3 with reference TRBV5-1 and TRBJ2-1 gives the whole variable domain KAGVTQTPRYLIKTRGQQVTLSCSPISGHRSVSWYQQTPGQGLQFLFEYFSETQRNKGNFPGRFSGRQFSNSRSEMNVSTLELGDSALYLCASSLVSNEYNEQFFGPGTRLTVL.

The V gene is TRBV18, the J gene TRBJ1-1; D is unresolved. V lost 1 base and J 4 bases, leaving 13 bases between the germline ends. CDR1 and CDR2 from the germline V gene are KGHSH and LQKENI. The CDR3 runs to 15 residues. CDR3 coding DNA: TGTGCCAGCTCACCACAGGGTCCCCTGTCCACTGAAGCTTTCTTT. It yields the protein CASSPQGPLSTEAFF.

This sequence joins TRBV19 and TRBJ2-7, with D unclear. The V and J ends lost 2 bases and 6 bases respectively, with 11 bases between them. The germline V gene encodes CDR1 LNHDA and CDR2 SQIVND (reference sequence). The CDR3 sequence is 13 residues long. The CDR3, as DNA: TGTGCCAGTAGTATATCCGGCGCTACCGAGCAGTACTTC. Amino acids: CASSISGATEQYF.

The chain links TRBV18 to TRBJ1-1; D uncertain. V dropped 4 bases and J dropped 3 bases, with 12 bases sitting between them. From germline, CDR1 is KGHSH and CDR2 LQKENI. The CDR3 sequence is 14 residues long. The CDR3: CASSLREQHTEAFF. Here the CDR3 DNA reads TGTGCCAGCTCACTCCGGGAGCAGCACACTGAAGCTTTCTTT.

V and J are TRBV10-1 and TRBJ1-1; D is possibly TRBD1 (5 bases). V was pared by 6 bases and J by 0 bases, with 8 bases between. Germline loops: CDR1 WNHNN, CDR2 SYGVQD (reference sequence). The CDR3 is made up of 13 amino acids. This CDR3 reads CASSWGLNTEAFF. Written as DNA, the CDR3 is TGCGCCAGCAGCTGGGGCCTGAACACTGAAGCTTTCTTT.

V gene TRBV18 combines with J gene TRBJ1-1, with 10 bases lining up with TRBD1. The CDR3 contains 23 residues. Germline loops: CDR1 KGHSH, CDR2 LQKENI. V trimming: 2 bases; J trimming: 0 bases; junction bases outside the gene matches: 24. CDR3 in DNA: TGTGCCAGCTCACCAGGTTCCGTCCTTCAGGACAGGGGGTTAATTTTGGTGAACACTGAAGCTTTCTTT. Translated: CASSPGSVLQDRGLILVNTEAFF.

This clone has only a few counts. This sequence joins TRBV7-6 and TRBJ2-5, with 7 bases aligning to TRBD2. After removal of 5 bases from V and 3 bases from J, the junction contained 9 bases not matched to a gene. Germline assignment: CDR1 SGHVS and CDR2 FNYEAQ. This CDR3 has 15 amino acids. CDR3 residues: CASSRGGAGEETQYF. CDR3 DNA sequence: TGTGCCAGCAGCCGGGGAGGGGCGGGAGAAGAGACCCAGTACTTC.

As concerns this clone: The junction and the germline gene differ at one end; a read error may be behind it. The chain uses TRBV7-3 and TRBJ2-7; TRBD1 is a possible D gene (7 bases). This CDR3 contains 11 residues. CDR1 is SGHTA, CDR2 FQGTGA, per germline. This CDR3 is CASSLRWQGGF. The DNA for the CDR3 is TGTGCCAGCAGCTTAAGGTGGCAGGGGGGTTTC.